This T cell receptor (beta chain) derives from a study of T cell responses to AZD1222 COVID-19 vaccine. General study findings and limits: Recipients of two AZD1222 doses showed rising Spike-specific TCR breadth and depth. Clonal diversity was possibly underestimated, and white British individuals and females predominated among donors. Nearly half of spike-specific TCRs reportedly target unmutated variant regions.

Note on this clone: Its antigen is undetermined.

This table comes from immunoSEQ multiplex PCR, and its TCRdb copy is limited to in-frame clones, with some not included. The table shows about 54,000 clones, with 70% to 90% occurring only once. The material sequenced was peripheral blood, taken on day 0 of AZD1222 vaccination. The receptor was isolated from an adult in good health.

CDR3 in DNA: TGTGCCAGCAGCTTGGTATTGGGGCGTTCCCTAGGAGGAGATACGCAGTATTTT. Protein sequence: CASSLVLGRSLGGDTQYF. This chain links TRBV5-4 with TRBJ2-3, with D possibly called TRBD1 or TRBD2 (5 bases each). Germline CDR1 is SGHNT and CDR2 is YYREEE (reference sequence). This CDR3 region has 18 residues. V was cut by 0 bases and J by 5 bases, with 22 bases left in between.